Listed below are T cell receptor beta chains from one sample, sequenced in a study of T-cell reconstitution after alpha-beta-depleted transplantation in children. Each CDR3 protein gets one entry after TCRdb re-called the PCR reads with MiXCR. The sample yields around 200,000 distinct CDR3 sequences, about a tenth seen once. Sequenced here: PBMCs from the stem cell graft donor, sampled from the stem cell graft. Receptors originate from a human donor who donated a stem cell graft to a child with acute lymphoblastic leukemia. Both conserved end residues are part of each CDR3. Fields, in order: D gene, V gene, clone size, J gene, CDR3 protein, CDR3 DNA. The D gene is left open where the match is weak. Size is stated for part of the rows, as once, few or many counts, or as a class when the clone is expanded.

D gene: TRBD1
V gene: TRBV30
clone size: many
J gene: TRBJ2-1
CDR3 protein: CAYMTGTLGNEQFF
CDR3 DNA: TGTGCCTACATGACAGGGACACTGGGCAATGAGCAGTTCTTC

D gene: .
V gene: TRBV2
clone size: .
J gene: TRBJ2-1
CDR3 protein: CASSEMSYNEQFF
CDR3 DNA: TGTGCCAGCAGTGAAATGAGCTACAATGAGCAGTTCTTC

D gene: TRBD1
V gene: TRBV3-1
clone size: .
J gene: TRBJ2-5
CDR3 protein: CASSPLSGTDETQYF
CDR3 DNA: TGTGCCAGCAGCCCTCTCTCCGGGACAGACGAGACCCAGTACTTC

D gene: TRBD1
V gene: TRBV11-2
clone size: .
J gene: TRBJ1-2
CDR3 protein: CASSSQGARGYTF
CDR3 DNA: TGTGCCAGCAGCTCTCAGGGGGCGCGAGGCTACACCTTC

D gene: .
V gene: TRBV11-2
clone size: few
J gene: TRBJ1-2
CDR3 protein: CASSSVIGKMEYTF
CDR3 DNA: TGTGCCAGCAGCTCGGTGATTGGCAAGATGGAGTACACCTTC

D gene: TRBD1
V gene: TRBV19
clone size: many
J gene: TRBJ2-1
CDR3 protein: CASSSQGQGPYNEQFF
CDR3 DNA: TGTGCCAGTAGTTCCCAGGGACAGGGGCCCTACAATGAGCAGTTCTTC

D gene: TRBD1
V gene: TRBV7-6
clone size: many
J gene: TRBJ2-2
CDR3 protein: CASSLVGTGATGELFF
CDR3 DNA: TGTGCCAGCAGCTTAGTTGGGACAGGGGCCACCGGGGAGCTGTTTTTT

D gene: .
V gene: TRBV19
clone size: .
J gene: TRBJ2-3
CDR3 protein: CASSGLRQGGGTDTQYF
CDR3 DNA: TGTGCCAGTAGTGGGCTGCGACAGGGAGGGGGCACAGATACGCAGTATTTT

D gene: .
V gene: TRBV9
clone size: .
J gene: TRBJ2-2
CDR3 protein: CASSVPGATNTGELFF
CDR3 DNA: TGTGCCAGCAGCGTACCAGGGGCGACGAACACCGGGGAGCTGTTTTTT

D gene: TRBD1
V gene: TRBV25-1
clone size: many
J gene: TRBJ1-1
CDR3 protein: CASSNDRDAEAFF
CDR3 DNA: TGTGCCAGCAGCAACGACAGGGATGCTGAAGCTTTCTTT

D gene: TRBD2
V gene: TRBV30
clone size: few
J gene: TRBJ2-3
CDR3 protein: CAWSKVAGIADTQYF
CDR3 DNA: TGTGCCTGGAGTAAGGTAGCGGGGATCGCAGATACGCAGTATTTT

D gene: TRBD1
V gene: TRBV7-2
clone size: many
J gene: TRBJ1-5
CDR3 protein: CASSLVGGGTDINQPQHF
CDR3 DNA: TGTGCCAGCAGCTTAGTAGGGGGCGGGACCGATATCAATCAGCCCCAGCATTTT

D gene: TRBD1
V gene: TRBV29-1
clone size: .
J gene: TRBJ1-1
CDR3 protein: CSVAGTGSTAAFF
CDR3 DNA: TGCAGCGTTGCCGGGACAGGGAGTACGGCAGCTTTCTTT

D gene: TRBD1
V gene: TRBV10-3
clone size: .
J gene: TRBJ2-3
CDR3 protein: CANARDSNTDTQYF
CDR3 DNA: TGTGCCAATGCCCGGGACAGTAACACAGATACGCAGTATTTT

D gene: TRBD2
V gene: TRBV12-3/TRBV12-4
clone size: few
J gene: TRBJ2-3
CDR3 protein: CASSSTGGWDTQYF
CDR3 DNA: TGTGCCAGCAGTAGCACCGGGGGGTGGGATACGCAGTATTTT

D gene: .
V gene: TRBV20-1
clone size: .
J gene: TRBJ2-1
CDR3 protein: CSAVRDAPALVDEQFF
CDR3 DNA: TGCAGTGCTGTAAGGGACGCACCGGCCCTCGTCGATGAGCAGTTCTTC

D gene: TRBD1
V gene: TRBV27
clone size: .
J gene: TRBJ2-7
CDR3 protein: CASIRSGTGFYEQYF
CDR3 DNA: TGTGCCAGCATTAGATCCGGGACAGGGTTCTACGAGCAGTACTTC

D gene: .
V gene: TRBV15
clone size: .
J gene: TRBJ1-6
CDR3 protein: CATSRDLHSPLHF
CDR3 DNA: TGTGCCACCAGCAGAGATCTCCACTCACCCCTCCACTTT

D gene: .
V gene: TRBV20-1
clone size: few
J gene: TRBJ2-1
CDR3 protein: CSARSSRTNPNEQFF
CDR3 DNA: TGCAGTGCTAGATCCAGCAGGACGAATCCCAATGAGCAGTTCTTC

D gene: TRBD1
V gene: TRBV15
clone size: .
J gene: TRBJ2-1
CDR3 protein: CATSGLGQVINEQFF
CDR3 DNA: TGTGCCACCAGCGGTCTTGGACAGGTTATCAATGAGCAGTTCTTC

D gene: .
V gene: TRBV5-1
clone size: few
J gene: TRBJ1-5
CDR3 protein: CASSTDGPSNQPQHF
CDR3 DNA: TGCGCCAGCTCGACGGACGGTCCTAGCAATCAGCCCCAGCATTTT

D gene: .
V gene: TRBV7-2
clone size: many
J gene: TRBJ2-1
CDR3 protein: CASSLGQPLNEQFF
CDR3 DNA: TGTGCCAGCAGCTTAGGGCAGCCACTCAATGAGCAGTTCTTC

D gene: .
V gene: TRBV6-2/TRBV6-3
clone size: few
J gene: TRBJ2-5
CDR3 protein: CASSPDREVETQYF
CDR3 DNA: TGTGCCAGCAGTCCAGACAGGGAGGTGGAGACCCAGTACTTC

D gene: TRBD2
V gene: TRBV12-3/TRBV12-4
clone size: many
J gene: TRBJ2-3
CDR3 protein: CASSISGGSDTQYF
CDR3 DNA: TGTGCCAGCAGCATATCGGGGGGTTCAGATACGCAGTATTTT

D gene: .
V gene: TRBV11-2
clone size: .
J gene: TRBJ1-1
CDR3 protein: CASSLDPVPNTEAFF
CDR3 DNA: TGTGCCAGCAGCTTAGATCCGGTTCCCAACACTGAAGCTTTCTTT

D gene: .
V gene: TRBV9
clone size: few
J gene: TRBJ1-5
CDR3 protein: CASSAGDGQPQHF
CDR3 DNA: TGTGCCAGCAGCGCCGGGGACGGTCAGCCCCAGCATTTT

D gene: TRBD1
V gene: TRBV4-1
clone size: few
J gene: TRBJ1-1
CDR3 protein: CASSQVDLGIPGQGFF
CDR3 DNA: TGCGCCAGCAGCCAAGTGGACTTGGGGATACCTGGACAGGGTTTCTTT

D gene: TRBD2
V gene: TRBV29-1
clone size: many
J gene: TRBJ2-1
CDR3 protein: CSVGGGGGAFEQFF
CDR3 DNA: TGCAGCGTTGGGGGAGGCGGGGGGGCCTTTGAGCAGTTCTTC

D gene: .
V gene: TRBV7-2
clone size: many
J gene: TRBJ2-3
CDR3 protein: CASSLAPARGTDTQYF
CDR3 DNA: TGTGCCAGCAGCTTAGCGCCCGCCAGGGGCACAGATACGCAGTATTTT

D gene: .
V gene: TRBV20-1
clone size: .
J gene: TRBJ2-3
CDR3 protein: CSASGVSDTQYF
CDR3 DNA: TGCAGTGCTAGCGGGGTCTCAGATACGCAGTATTTT

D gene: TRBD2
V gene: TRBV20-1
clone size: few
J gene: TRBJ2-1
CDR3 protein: CSAPPSGVSRGEQFF
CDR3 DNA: TGCAGTGCTCCACCTAGCGGGGTCTCGCGGGGTGAGCAGTTCTTC

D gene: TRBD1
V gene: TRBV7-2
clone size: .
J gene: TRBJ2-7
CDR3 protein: CASSLAGQVDEQYF
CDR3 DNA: TGTGCCAGCAGCTTAGCCGGACAGGTGGACGAGCAGTACTTC

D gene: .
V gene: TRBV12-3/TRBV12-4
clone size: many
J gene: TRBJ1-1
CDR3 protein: CASNRVGVTEAFF
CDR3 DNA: TGTGCCAGCAACCGGGTGGGAGTAACTGAAGCTTTCTTT

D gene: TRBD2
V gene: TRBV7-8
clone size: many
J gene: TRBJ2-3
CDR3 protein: CASNTRRRGGATDTQYF
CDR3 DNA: TGTGCCAGCAACACTCGACGGCGGGGGGGCGCCACAGATACGCAGTATTTT

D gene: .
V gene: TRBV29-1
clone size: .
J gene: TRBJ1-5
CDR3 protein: CSVMTGSGPQHF
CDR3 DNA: TGCAGCGTCATGACGGGTTCCGGGCCCCAGCATTTT

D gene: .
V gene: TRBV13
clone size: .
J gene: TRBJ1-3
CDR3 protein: CASSLGQWDPSGNTIYF
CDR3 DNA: TGTGCCAGCAGCTTAGGCCAATGGGACCCCTCTGGAAACACCATATATTTT

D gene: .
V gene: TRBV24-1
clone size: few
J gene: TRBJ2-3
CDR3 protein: CATSDLIGPKADTQYF
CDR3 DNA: TGTGCCACCAGTGACCTTATTGGACCCAAGGCAGATACGCAGTATTTT

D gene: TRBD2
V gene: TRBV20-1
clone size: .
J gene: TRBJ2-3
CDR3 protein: CSVRGFGGGGNTQYF
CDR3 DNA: TGCAGTGTCAGAGGGTTTGGCGGGGGGGGTAATACGCAGTATTTT

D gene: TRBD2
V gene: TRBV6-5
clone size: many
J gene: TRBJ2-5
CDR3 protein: CASSYPGGGETQYF
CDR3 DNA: TGTGCCAGCAGTTATCCGGGGGGAGGTGAGACCCAGTACTTC

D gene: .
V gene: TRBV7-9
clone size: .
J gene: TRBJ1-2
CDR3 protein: CASSVGQGYGYTF
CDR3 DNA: TGTGCCAGCAGCGTGGGGCAGGGGTATGGCTACACCTTC

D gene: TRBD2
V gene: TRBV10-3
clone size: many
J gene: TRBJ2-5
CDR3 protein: CAISPGGGETQYF
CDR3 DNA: TGTGCCATCAGTCCTGGCGGGGGTGAGACCCAGTACTTC

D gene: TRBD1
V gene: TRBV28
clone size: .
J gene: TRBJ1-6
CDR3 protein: CASSLTKFRGDYNSPLHF
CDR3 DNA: TGTGCCAGCAGCCTAACAAAATTCAGGGGGGACTATAATTCACCCCTCCACTTT

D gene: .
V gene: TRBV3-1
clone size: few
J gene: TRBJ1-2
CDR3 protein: CASSQQINYGYTF
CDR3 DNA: TGTGCCAGCAGCCAACAGATCAACTATGGCTACACCTTC

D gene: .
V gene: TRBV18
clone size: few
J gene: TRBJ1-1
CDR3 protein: CASSRGLNTEAFF
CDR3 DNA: TGTGCCAGCTCCAGGGGACTGAACACTGAAGCTTTCTTT

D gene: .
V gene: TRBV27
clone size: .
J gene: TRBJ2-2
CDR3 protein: CASSKGGELFF
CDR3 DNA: TGTGCCAGCAGCAAGGGCGGGGAGCTGTTTTTT

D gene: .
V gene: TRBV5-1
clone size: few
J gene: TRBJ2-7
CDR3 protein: CASSLEASFGDYEQYF
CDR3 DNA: TGCGCCAGCAGCTTGGAGGCGTCCTTCGGGGACTACGAGCAGTACTTC

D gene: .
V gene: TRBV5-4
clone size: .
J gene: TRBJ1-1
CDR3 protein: CASSSPGTEAFF
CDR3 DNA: TGTGCCAGCAGCAGCCCGGGGACTGAAGCTTTCTTT

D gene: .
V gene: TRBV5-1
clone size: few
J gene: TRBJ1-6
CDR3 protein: CASSLKRAVGDSPLHF
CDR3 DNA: TGCGCCAGCAGCTTGAAGAGGGCCGTGGGAGATTCACCCCTCCACTTT

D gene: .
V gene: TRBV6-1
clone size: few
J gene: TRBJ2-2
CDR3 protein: CASSEVGFGNTGELFF
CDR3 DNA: TGTGCCAGCAGTGAAGTGGGCTTCGGGAACACCGGGGAGCTGTTTTTT

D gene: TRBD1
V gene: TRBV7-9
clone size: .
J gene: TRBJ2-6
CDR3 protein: CASSETGGWSGANVLTF
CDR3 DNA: TGTGCCAGCAGCGAGACAGGGGGCTGGTCTGGGGCCAACGTCCTGACTTTC

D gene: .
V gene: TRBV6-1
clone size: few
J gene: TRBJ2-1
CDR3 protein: CASSELRQSYNEQFF
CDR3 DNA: TGTGCCAGCAGTGAGCTCCGACAGTCCTACAATGAGCAGTTCTTC

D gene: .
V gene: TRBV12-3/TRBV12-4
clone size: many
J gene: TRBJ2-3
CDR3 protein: CASSLVPSTDSPGDTQYF
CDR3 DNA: TGTGCCAGCAGTTTAGTCCCCTCTACCGACTCGCCGGGAGATACGCAGTATTTT

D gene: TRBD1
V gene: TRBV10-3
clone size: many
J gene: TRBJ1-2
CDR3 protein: CAISESGQGNYGYTF
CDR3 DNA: TGTGCCATCAGTGAGTCGGGACAGGGGAACTATGGCTACACCTTC

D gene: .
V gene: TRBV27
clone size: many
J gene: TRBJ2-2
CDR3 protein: CASSGTASNTGELFF
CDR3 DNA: TGTGCCAGCAGTGGAACGGCCTCGAACACCGGGGAGCTGTTTTTT

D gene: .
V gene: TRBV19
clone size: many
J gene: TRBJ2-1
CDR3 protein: CASSIHLRADEQFF
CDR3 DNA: TGTGCCAGTAGTATCCACTTGAGGGCGGATGAGCAGTTCTTC